This entry lists 9 T cell receptor beta chains sequenced from one sample in a study of T cell changes during pregnancy in multiple sclerosis. Profiled with immunoSEQ multiplex PCR; TCRdb holds only in-frame clones, not every one. In the table there are about 66,000 clones, over 75% of which are singletons. The sequenced sample was CD8+ T cells from peripheral blood mononuclear cells, obtained before pregnancy. These receptors all come from a female donor with multiple sclerosis, enrolled in a pregnancy study.

The chain recombines TRBV11-2 with TRBJ2-2; 10 positions match TRBD2. The V and J ends lost 1 base and 7 bases, in that order; junction bases with no gene match: 12. This CDR3 has 18 amino acids. CDR1 SGHAT and CDR2 FQNNGV come from the germline V gene. The CDR3 DNA sequence: TGTGCCAGCAGCTTAGGTCCCAGCGGGGGGGTTCGGGTCGGGGAGCTGTTTTTT. This encodes CASSLGPSGGVRVGELFF. Based on the CDR3 plus reference TRBV11-2 and TRBJ2-2, the full variable domain is EAGVAQSPRYKIIEKRQSVAFWCNPISGHATLYWYQQILGQGPKLLIQFQNNGVVDDSQLPKDRFSAERLKGVDSTLKIQPAKLEDSAVYLCASSLGPSGGVRVGELFFGEGSRLTVL.

J is TRBJ1-2 and V is TRBV29-1; perhaps TRBD1 as D (6 bases). V lost 7 bases and J 6 bases, leaving 18 bases between the germline ends. The CDR3 length is 13 residues. Germline CDR1 SQVTM, CDR2 ANQGSEA. The CDR3 DNA reads TGCAGCGCTCCAGGGGACCCGACGGATGGCTACACCTTC. Encoded protein: CSAPGDPTDGYTF. The full variable domain, rest sourced from reference TRBV29-1 and TRBJ1-2, is SAVISQKPSRDICQRGTSLTIQCQVDSQVTMMFWYRQQPGQSLTLIATANQGSEATYESGFVIDKFPISRPNLTFSTLTVSNMSPEDSSIYLCSAPGDPTDGYTFGSGTRLTVV.

This rearrangement joins TRBV5-1 to TRBJ2-3, with 7 bases aligning to TRBD2. The CDR3 sequence is 11 residues long. J lost 4 bases, V lost 8 bases, and 1 base had no gene match. CDR1 SGHRS and CDR2 YFSETQ come from the germline V gene. Written as DNA, the CDR3 is TGCGCCAGTGGGGGGGCAGATACGCAGTATTTT. Amino acid sequence: CASGGADTQYF.

The rearrangement joins TRBV27 to TRBJ2-3, with TRBD2 identical over 8 bases. The CDR3 loop spans 15 amino acids. After removal of 7 bases from V and 3 bases from J, the junction contained 9 bases not matched to a gene. The germline gives CDR1 MNHEY, CDR2 SMNVEV (reference sequence). As DNA, the CDR3 is TGTGCCAGCACCCTCCTCCGGGGGGGGACAGATACGCAGTATTTT. Its protein product is CASTLLRGGTDTQYF.

V gene TRBV7-8 combines with J gene TRBJ2-7; TRBD1 agrees at 9 bases. V gave up 5 bases and J gave up 3 bases; unmatched junction bases: 5. From germline, CDR1 is SGHVS and CDR2 FQNEAQ. This CDR3 has 14 amino acids. The CDR3 nucleotides are TGTGCCAGCAGCACGGGACAGGGTAGCTACGAGCAGTACTTC. Translation: CASSTGQGSYEQYF.

The chain links TRBV19 to TRBJ2-7, with a weak D call TRBD1 (5 bases). The germline V and J ends were trimmed by 6 bases and 5 bases, with 17 bases remaining between them. Germline V gene lookup returns CDR1 LNHDA and CDR2 SQIVND (reference sequence). This CDR3 has 14 residues. CDR3 protein: CASRAAGRTDEQYF. As DNA, the CDR3 is TGTGCCAGTAGGGCGGCAGGGCGTACGGACGAGCAGTACTTC.

The rearrangement joins TRBV11-2 to TRBJ1-2; 10 nucleotides line up with TRBD1. Germline trimming cut 4 bases from V and 6 bases from J; bases unmatched to any gene: 8. The germline gives CDR1 SGHAT, CDR2 FQNNGV. The CDR3 has 15 amino acids. The CDR3 protein is CASSSIDRGQNGYTF. The CDR3 nucleotides read TGTGCCAGCAGCTCGATCGACAGGGGGCAAAATGGCTACACCTTC.

The chain couples TRBV7-3 to TRBJ2-2, with a possible D match to TRBD2 (6 bases). This CDR3 region has 17 residues. CDR1 is SGHTA and CDR2 is FQGTGA in the germline V gene. With 2 bases removed from V and 0 bases from J, the gap between germline ends came to 13 bases. The chain's CDR3 is CASSLGTGTANTGELFF. CDR3 nucleotides: TGTGCCAGCAGCTTAGGGACTGGGACCGCGAACACCGGGGAGCTGTTTTTT.

The chain employs TRBV5-8 and TRBJ1-4, with a possible D match to TRBD1 (5 bases). There are 15 residues in the CDR3. Looked up from germline, CDR1 is SGHTS and CDR2 is YDEGEE. The V gene lost 4 bases and the J gene lost 0 bases, with 10 bases spanning the gap. The CDR3 coding sequence is TGTGCCAGCAGCAGGGACTGGACAACTAATGAAAAACTGTTTTTT. Encoded protein: CASSRDWTTNEKLFF.